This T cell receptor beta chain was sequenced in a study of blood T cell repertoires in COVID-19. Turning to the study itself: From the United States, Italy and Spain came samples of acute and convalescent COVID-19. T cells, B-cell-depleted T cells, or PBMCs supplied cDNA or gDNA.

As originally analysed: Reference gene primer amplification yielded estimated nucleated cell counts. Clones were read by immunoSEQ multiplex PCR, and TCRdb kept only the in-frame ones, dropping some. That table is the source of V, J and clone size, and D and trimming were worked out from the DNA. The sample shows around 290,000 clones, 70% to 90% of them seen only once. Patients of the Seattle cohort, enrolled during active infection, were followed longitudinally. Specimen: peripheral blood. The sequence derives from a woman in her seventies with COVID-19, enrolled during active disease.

As DNA, the CDR3 is TGTGCCAGCACCGCGGTCGGGTCTGGTGAGCAGTTCTTC. Protein product: CASTAVGSGEQFF. V is TRBV28 and J is TRBJ2-1; D not resolved. CDR1 and CDR2 (germline): MDHEN, SYDVKM. Trimming took 7 bases from V and 9 from J, leaving 16 bases between them. The CDR3 has 13 amino acids.